The 20 T cell receptor beta chains presented below share a single source sample, sequenced in a study of blood T cells in healthy people across ages. The use of a sample-barcoded 5' primer and a J-beta primer mix characterized a second PCR of about 7 to 12 cycles. TCRdb used MiXCR to reprocess the 5' RACE reads, holding one entry per CDR3 protein. The sample has some 1.5 million distinct CDR3 sequences; over 25% are singletons. Specimen: blood. These receptor sequences come from a woman aged 30 to 39 in good health.

This clonotype was counted between two and nine times. The chain is built from TRBV20-1 and TRBJ1-1; D might be TRBD1 (5 bases). Trimming pared 4 bases from V and 4 bases from J, leaving 16 bases between. Looked up from germline, CDR1 is DFQATT and CDR2 is SNEGSKA (reference sequence). This CDR3 has 14 residues. The CDR3, as DNA: TGCAGTGCTATATTGGGAGGGGCGGGCACTGAAGCTTTCTTT. Its protein is CSAILGGAGTEAFF.

The rearrangement joins TRBV20-1 to TRBJ2-5, with 7 bases matching TRBD1. The J call may be incorrect, as the DNA end agrees better with TRBJ2-7. Germline values: CDR1 DFQATT, CDR2 SNEGSKA (reference sequence). The CDR3 is 13 amino acids. CDR3 protein: CSASPDRAHEQYF. CDR3 coding DNA: TGCAGTGCAAGCCCCGACAGGGCCCACGAGCAGTACTTC.

This clonotype was detected only a few times. The chain links TRBV27 to TRBJ2-1, with D maybe TRBD2 (5 bases). V was pared by 6 bases and J by 9 bases, with 15 bases between. The CDR3 spans 13 residues. The germline CDR1 and CDR2 sequences are MNHEY and SMNVEV (reference sequence). In nucleotides, the CDR3 is TGTGCCAGCAGCGAGGGTTTATGGGGTGAGCAGTTCTTC. Amino acid sequence: CASSEGLWGEQFF.

Comment on this clonotype: A much larger clone lies one base from this, so it may be a read error. This chain links TRBV3-1 with TRBJ2-1; a possible D gene is TRBD2 (6 bases). The CDR3 is 11 amino acids. The V gene lost 7 bases and the J gene lost 9 bases, with 10 bases spanning the gap. CDR1 and CDR2 from the germline V gene are LGHDT and YNNKEL (reference sequence). CDR3 loop: CASTHGGEQFF. The CDR3 nucleotides are TGTGCCAGCACCCACGGGGGTGAGCAGTTCTTC.

This clonotype was observed at least ten times. This chain links TRBV27 with TRBJ2-7, with D unclear. Germline V gene sequence: CDR1 MNHEY, CDR2 SMNVEV (reference sequence). V dropped 6 bases and J dropped 0 bases, with 15 bases sitting between them. The CDR3 totals 15 residues. CDR3 bases: TGTGCCAGCAGACCCGTCCCCTATAGCTCCTACGAGCAGTACTTC. Translating gives CASRPVPYSSYEQYF.

This clonotype has only a few counts. The rearrangement uses TRBV12-3 or TRBV12-4 and TRBJ1-2; D remains ambiguous. V lost 7 bases and J lost 7, with 13 bases in between. This CDR3 is built from 12 residues. CDR3 DNA sequence: TGTGCCAGCACCTCCCCCCTGTTTGGCTACACCTTC. Translation: CASTSPLFGYTF.

A few counts support this clonotype. The V gene is TRBV5-6, the J gene TRBJ2-5; TRBD1 is a possible D gene (6 bases). Trimming pared 5 bases from V and 6 bases from J, leaving 23 bases between. Germline V gene sequence: CDR1 SGHDT, CDR2 YYEEEE. The length of the CDR3 is 16 residues. As DNA, the CDR3 is TGTGCCAGCAGTACGACTGAACAGGGCCCGGGGAAGACCCAGTACTTC. Encoded protein: CASSTTEQGPGKTQYF. Complete variable domain (other parts from reference TRBV5-6 and TRBJ2-5): DAGVTQSPTHLIKTRGQQVTLRCSPKSGHDTVSWYQQALGQGPQFIFQYYEEEERQRGNFPDRFSGHQFPNYSSELNVNALLLGDSALYLCASSTTEQGPGKTQYFGPGTRLLVL.

This rearrangement joins TRBV7-6 to TRBJ1-2, with D uncertain. V lost 1 base to trimming and J lost 0 bases, with 15 bases between them. The germline V gene has CDR1 SGHVS and CDR2 FNYEAQ. The CDR3 runs to 17 residues. The CDR3, as DNA: TGTGCCAGCAGCTTAGGCGCAGGACCGCAGCCTAACTATGGCTACACCTTC. This gives the protein CASSLGAGPQPNYGYTF.

This clonotype was seen only a few times. DNA of the CDR3: TGTGCCAGCAGCTTAGCCGACGGTCCGGCAGGCTACACCTTC. This translates into CASSLADGPAGYTF. The chain links TRBV7-9 to TRBJ1-2; D gene uncertain. The CDR3 has 14 residues. Germline V lookup: CDR1 SEHNR, CDR2 FQNEAQ (reference sequence). V was pared by 0 bases and J by 8 bases, with 13 bases between.

As regards this clonotype: Since a much larger clone is just one base distant, this may be a read error. The J gene is TRBJ2-4, the V gene TRBV7-6; maybe TRBD1 (6 bases). The CDR3 consists of 13 residues. V lost 5 bases, J lost 13 bases, and 18 bases lay in between. Germline assignment: CDR1 SGHVS and CDR2 FNYEAQ. CDR3 DNA sequence: TGTGCCAGCAGCACAGGGTTAAGCTACGGGCAGTACTTC. Its protein product is CASSTGLSYGQYF.

This rearrangement joins TRBV2 to TRBJ2-2; TRBD1 aligns across 9 bases. CDR1 and CDR2 from the germline V gene are SNHLY and FYNNEI. The ends lost 6 bases at V and 7 bases at J; junction bases unmatched: 9. The CDR3 spans 15 residues. As DNA, the CDR3 is TGTGCCAGCAGACTCGGGGACAGGGATGACGGGGAGCTGTTTTTT. Its translation is CASRLGDRDDGELFF. Drawing the rest from reference TRBV2 and TRBJ2-2, the complete variable domain is EPEVTQTPSHQVTQMGQEVILRCVPISNHLYFYWYRQILGQKVEFLVSFYNNEISEKSEIFDDQFSVERPDGSNFTLKIRSTKLEDSAMYFCASRLGDRDDGELFFGEGSRLTVL.

This chain connects TRBV24-1 to TRBJ2-5, with TRBD2 identical over 8 bases. The CDR3 is made up of 15 amino acids. Looked up from germline, CDR1 is KGHDR and CDR2 is SFDVKD. V dropped 3 bases and J dropped 3; count of bases not matched to a gene: 5. CDR3 loop: CATSDGAGGEETQYF. The DNA for the CDR3 is TGTGCCACCAGTGATGGGGCGGGGGGCGAAGAGACCCAGTACTTC.

The rearrangement links TRBV12-3 or TRBV12-4 to TRBJ1-2; D gene ambiguous. Trimming cost V 6 bases and J 3 bases, with 26 bases left between them. The CDR3 is made up of 18 amino acids. The CDR3 DNA sequence: TGTGCCAGCAGCCCCCAGGAAGGGCTATTTAGTACGGACTATGGCTACACCTTC. Translating gives CASSPQEGLFSTDYGYTF.

In its sample, this clonotype was seen once. The V gene is TRBV28, the J gene TRBJ1-5; D remains ambiguous. The CDR3 sequence is 14 residues long. V gave up 3 bases and J gave up 4 bases, with 10 bases separating them. Germline V gene data show CDR1 as MDHEN and CDR2 as SYDVKM. For the CDR3, the DNA is TGTGCCAGCAGTTTTCATGGAGGAAATCAGCCCCAGCATTTT. It translates to CASSFHGGNQPQHF.

This clonotype appeared a few times. This chain uses TRBV25-1 with TRBJ2-7; TRBD2 matches at 9 bases. Germline V gene sequence: CDR1 MGHDK, CDR2 SYGVNS. This CDR3 comprises 15 residues. Trimming at V came to 1 base and at J to 6 bases, leaving 7 bases not matched to a gene. CDR3 sequence (DNA): TGTGCCAGCAGTGAATTTGAGTCTAGCGGGGCCGAGCAGTACTTC. Protein: CASSEFESSGAEQYF.

This clonotype was found a few times. Possible read error: a much larger clone is one base away. The chain couples TRBV7-2 to TRBJ2-7; possible D gene TRBD2, 5 bases. Germline assignment: CDR1 SGHTA and CDR2 FQGNSA. Trimming pared 1 base from V and 3 bases from J, leaving 10 bases between. The CDR3 consists of 14 residues. For the CDR3, the DNA is TGTGCCAGCAGCTTAGGGACTCCGATCTACGAGCAGTACTTC. Its protein product is CASSLGTPIYEQYF.

This clonotype was seen a few times. This chain connects TRBV7-2 to TRBJ2-1, with D hard to call. Germline CDR1 reads SGHTA; CDR2 reads FQGNSA. Trimming removed 3 bases at V and 5 bases at J, with 14 bases between. This CDR3 is 15 amino acids long. The CDR3 DNA reads TGTGCCAGCAGCTTGCCATTGGGGTACAACAATGAGCAGTTCTTC. Encoded protein: CASSLPLGYNNEQFF.

Comment on this clonotype: A much larger clonotype is one base distant, so this may be a read error. The rearrangement uses TRBV28 and TRBJ2-7; D not certain. Trimming shortened V by 5 bases and J by 2 bases, and 13 bases separated the two germline ends. The germline CDR1 and CDR2 sequences are MDHEN and SYDVKM. This CDR3 spans 14 amino acids. The CDR3 DNA reads as TGTGCCAGCAGTGCCCACTATACCCCCTACGAGCAGTACTTC. Translation: CASSAHYTPYEQYF.

As regards this clonotype: A much larger clone lies one base from this, so it may be a read error. This sequence joins TRBV12-3 or TRBV12-4 and TRBJ2-3; D perhaps matches TRBD2 (6 bases). CDR3 length: 11 amino acids. Trimming took 9 bases from V and 5 from J, leaving 9 bases between them. The CDR3: CARRRVDTQYF. In nucleotides, the CDR3 is TGTGCCAGACGGAGGGTAGATACGCAGTATTTT.

This sequence joins TRBV7-9 and TRBJ2-1; 7 bases agree with TRBD1. CDR3 size: 15 residues. Losses at the gene ends were 5 bases for V and 7 bases for J; bases not matched to a gene: 11. Germline CDR1 SEHNR, CDR2 FQNEAQ (reference sequence). This CDR3 is CASSQGVAGKNEQFF. The CDR3 DNA is TGTGCCAGCAGCCAGGGGGTGGCAGGGAAGAATGAGCAGTTCTTC.